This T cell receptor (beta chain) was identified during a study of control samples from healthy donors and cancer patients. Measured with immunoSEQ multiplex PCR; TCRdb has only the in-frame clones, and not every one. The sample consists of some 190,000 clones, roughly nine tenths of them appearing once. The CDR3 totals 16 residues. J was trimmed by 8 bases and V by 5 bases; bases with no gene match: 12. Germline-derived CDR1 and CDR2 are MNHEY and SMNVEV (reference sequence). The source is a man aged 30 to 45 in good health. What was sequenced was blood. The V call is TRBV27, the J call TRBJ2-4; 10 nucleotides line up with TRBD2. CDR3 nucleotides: TGTGCCAGCAGTCCCCGTACCGGGACTAGCGTGTACATTCAGTACTTC. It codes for CASSPRTGTSVYIQYF.